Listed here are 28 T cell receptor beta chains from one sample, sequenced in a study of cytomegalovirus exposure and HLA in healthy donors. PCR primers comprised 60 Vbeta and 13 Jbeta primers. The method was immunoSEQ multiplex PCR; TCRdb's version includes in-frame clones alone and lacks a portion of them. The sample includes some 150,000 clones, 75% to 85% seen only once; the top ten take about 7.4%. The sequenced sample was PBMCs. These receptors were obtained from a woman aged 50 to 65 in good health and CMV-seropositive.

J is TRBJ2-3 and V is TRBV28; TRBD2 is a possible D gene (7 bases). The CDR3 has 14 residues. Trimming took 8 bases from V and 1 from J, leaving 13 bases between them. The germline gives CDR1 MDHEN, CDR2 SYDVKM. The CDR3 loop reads CASRKGGGTDTQYF. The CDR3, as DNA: TGTGCCAGCCGGAAAGGGGGGGGCACAGATACGCAGTATTTT.

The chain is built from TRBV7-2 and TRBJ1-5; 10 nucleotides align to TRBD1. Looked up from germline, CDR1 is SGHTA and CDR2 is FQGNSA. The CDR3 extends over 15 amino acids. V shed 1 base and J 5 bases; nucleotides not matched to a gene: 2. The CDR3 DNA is TGTGCCAGCAGCTTAGTGGGGACAGGGGATCAGCCCCAGCATTTT. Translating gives CASSLVGTGDQPQHF. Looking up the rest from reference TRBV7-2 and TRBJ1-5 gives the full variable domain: GAGVSQSPSNKVTEKGKDVELRCDPISGHTALYWYRQSLGQGLEFLIYFQGNSAPDKSGLPSDRFSAERTGGSVSTLTIQRTQQEDSAVYLCASSLVGTGDQPQHFGDGTRLSIL.

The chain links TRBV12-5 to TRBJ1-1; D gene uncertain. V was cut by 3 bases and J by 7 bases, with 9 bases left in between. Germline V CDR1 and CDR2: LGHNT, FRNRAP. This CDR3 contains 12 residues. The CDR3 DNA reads TGTGCTAGTGGTTTTCAGGCAGGTGAAGCTTTCTTT. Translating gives CASGFQAGEAFF.

The CDR3, as DNA: TGTGCCAGTAGTCTGAGAGACAGGGGCTACGAGCAGTACTTC. Translation gives CASSLRDRGYEQYF. The chain is built from TRBV19 and TRBJ2-7, with 8 bases identical to TRBD1. Germline CDR1 and CDR2: LNHDA and SQIVND (reference sequence). The CDR3 is made up of 14 amino acids. With 5 bases clipped from V and 3 bases from J, the junction kept 6 bases outside the gene matches. Together with reference TRBV19 and TRBJ2-7, the CDR3 gives the full variable domain: DGGITQSPKYLFRKEGQNVTLSCEQNLNHDAMYWYRQDPGQGLRLIYYSQIVNDFQKGDIAEGYSVSREKKESFPLTVTSAQKNPTAFYLCASSLRDRGYEQYFGPGTRLTVT.

CDR3 amino acids: CASSQGQGVARGYEKLFF. For the CDR3, the DNA is TGTGCCAGCAGCCAAGGGCAGGGGGTTGCTCGAGGCTATGAAAAACTGTTTTTT. This chain connects TRBV5-8 to TRBJ1-4; TRBD1 matches at 7 bases. CDR3 size: 18 residues. Germline values: CDR1 SGHTS, CDR2 YDEGEE. V trimming: 4 bases; J trimming: 6 bases; junction bases outside the gene matches: 18.

The chain's CDR3 is CASSMVPGNEQYF. The CDR3, as DNA: TGTGCCAGTAGTATGGTACCAGGGAACGAGCAGTACTTC. J is TRBJ2-7 and V is TRBV19, with D possibly matching TRBD1 (5 bases). Per germline, CDR1 LNHDA and CDR2 SQIVND (reference sequence). Trimming took 3 bases from V and 5 from J, leaving 11 bases between them. The CDR3 is 13 residues long.

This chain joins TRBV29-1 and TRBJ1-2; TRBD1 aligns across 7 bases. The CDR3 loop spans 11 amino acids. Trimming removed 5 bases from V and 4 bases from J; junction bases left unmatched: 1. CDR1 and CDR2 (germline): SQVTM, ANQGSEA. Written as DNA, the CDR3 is TGCAGCGTTCGGACAGGCTATGGCTACACCTTC. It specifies CSVRTGYGYTF.

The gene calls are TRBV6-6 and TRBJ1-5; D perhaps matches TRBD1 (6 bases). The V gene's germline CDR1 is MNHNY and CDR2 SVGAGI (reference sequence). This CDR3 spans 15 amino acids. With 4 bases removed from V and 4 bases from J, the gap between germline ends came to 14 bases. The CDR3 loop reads CASSFTGRGNQPQHF. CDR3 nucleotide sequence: TGTGCCAGCAGTTTCACAGGGAGAGGGAATCAGCCCCAGCATTTT.

The chain's CDR3 is CASSKEKATSGRETQYF. The CDR3 DNA reads as TGTGCCAGCAGCAAAGAGAAGGCGACTAGCGGGAGGGAGACCCAGTACTTC. This rearrangement joins TRBV21-1 to TRBJ2-5; TRBD2 reflects the table's D call only, with no check against the DNA. TRBV21-1 counts as a pseudogene. This CDR3 is built from 17 residues.

DNA for the CDR3: TGTGCCAGCAGCTTTTTGAACAGGGTTGGTTTGCAGCCCCAGCATTTT. It specifies CASSFLNRVGLQPQHF. The V call is TRBV7-8, the J call TRBJ1-5; D possibly corresponds to TRBD1 (6 bases). This CDR3 is 16 amino acids long. The V gene lost 3 bases and the J gene lost 7 bases, with 19 bases spanning the gap. Germline assignment: CDR1 SGHVS and CDR2 FQNEAQ.

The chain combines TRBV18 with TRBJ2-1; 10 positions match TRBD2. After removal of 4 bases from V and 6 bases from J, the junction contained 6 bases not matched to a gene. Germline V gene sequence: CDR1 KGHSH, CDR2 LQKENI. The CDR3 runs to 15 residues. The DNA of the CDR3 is TGTGCCAGCTCACTCACTAGCGGGGATTTCAATGAGCAGTTCTTC. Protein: CASSLTSGDFNEQFF. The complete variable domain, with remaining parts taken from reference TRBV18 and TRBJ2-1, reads NAGVMQNPRHLVRRRGQEARLRCSPMKGHSHVYWYRQLPEEGLKFMVYLQKENIIDESGMPKERFSAEFPKEGPSILRIQQVVRGDSAAYFCASSLTSGDFNEQFFGPGTRLTVL.

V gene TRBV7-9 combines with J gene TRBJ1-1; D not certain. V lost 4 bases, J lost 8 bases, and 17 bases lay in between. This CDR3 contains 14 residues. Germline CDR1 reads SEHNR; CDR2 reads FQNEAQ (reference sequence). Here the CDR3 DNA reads TGTGCCAGCAGCTCGCACGGGGTCGATGTGGAAGCTTTCTTT. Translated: CASSSHGVDVEAFF.

The CDR3 DNA follows: TGTGCCAGCAGTTCGACAGGGTGGTCAATCAGTCAGCCCCAGCATTTT. Its translation: CASSSTGWSISQPQHF. V and J are TRBV28 and TRBJ1-5, with 7 bases lining up with TRBD1. Per germline, CDR1 MDHEN and CDR2 SYDVKM. There are 16 residues in the CDR3. V was clipped by 4 bases and J by 6 bases; unmatched bases: 12.

CDR3 coding DNA: TGTGCCAGCAGCTTATTTTTGGACGGGGACTACGAGCAGTACTTC. Translation gives CASSLFLDGDYEQYF. The V call is TRBV7-6, the J call TRBJ2-7, with D maybe TRBD2 (5 bases). The CDR3 totals 15 residues. CDR1 is SGHVS, CDR2 FNYEAQ, per germline. V was trimmed by 2 bases and J by 3 bases, leaving 14 bases between them.

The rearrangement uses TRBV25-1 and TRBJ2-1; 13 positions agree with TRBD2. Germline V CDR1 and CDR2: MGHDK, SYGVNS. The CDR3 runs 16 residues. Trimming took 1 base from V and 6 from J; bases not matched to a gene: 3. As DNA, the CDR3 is TGTGCCAGCAGTGAATTAGGACTAGCGGGAGTCAATGAGCAGTTCTTC. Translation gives CASSELGLAGVNEQFF. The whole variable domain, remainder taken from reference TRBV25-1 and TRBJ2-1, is EADIYQTPRYLVIGTGKKITLECSQTMGHDKMYWYQQDPGMELHLIHYSYGVNSTEKGDLSSESTVSRIRTEHFPLTLESARPSHTSQYLCASSELGLAGVNEQFFGPGTRLTVL.

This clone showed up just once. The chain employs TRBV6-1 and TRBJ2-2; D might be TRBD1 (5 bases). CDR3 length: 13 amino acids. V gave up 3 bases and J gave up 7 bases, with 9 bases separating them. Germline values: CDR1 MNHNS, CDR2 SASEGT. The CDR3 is CASSDRVGGELFF. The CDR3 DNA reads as TGTGCCAGCAGTGACAGGGTTGGCGGGGAGCTGTTTTTT.

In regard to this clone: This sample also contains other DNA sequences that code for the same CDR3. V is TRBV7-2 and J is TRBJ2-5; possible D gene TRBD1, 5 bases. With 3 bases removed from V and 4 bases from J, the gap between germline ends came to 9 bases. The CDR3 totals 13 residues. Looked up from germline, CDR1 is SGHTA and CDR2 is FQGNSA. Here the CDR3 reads CASSFGQGETQYF. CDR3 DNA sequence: TGTGCCAGCAGCTTCGGGCAGGGAGAGACCCAGTACTTC. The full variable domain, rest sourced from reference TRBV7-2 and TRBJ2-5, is GAGVSQSPSNKVTEKGKDVELRCDPISGHTALYWYRQSLGQGLEFLIYFQGNSAPDKSGLPSDRFSAERTGGSVSTLTIQRTQQEDSAVYLCASSFGQGETQYFGPGTRLLVL.

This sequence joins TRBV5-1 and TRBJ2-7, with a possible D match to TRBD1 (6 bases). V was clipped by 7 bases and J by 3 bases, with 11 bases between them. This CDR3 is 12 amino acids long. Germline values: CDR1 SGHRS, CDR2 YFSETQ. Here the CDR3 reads CASGRDNYEQYF. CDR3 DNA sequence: TGCGCCAGCGGCCGGGACAACTACGAGCAGTACTTC.

The CDR3, as DNA: TGTGCCAGCAGCAACCCAGGGGGCGTTGAGCAGTTCTTC. This encodes CASSNPGGVEQFF. The chain employs TRBV11-3 and TRBJ2-1, with TRBD1 matching over 8 bases. The germline CDR1 and CDR2 sequences are SGHNT and YENEEA. CDR3 length equals 13 residues. V trimming: 5 bases; J trimming: 9 bases; junction bases outside the gene matches: 6.

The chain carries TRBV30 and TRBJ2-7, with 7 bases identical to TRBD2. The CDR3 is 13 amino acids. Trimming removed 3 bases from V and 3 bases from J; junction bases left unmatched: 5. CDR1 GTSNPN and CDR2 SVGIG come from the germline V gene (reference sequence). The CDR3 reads CAWSPGGIYEQYF. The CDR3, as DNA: TGTGCCTGGAGCCCCGGGGGGATCTACGAGCAGTACTTC.

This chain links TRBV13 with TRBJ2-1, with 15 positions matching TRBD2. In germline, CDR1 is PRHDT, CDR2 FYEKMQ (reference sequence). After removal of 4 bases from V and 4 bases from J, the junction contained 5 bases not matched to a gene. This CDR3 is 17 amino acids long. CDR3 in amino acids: CASSSRGLAGGYNEQFF. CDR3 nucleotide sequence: TGTGCCAGCAGCTCCCGCGGACTAGCGGGAGGGTACAATGAGCAGTTCTTC.

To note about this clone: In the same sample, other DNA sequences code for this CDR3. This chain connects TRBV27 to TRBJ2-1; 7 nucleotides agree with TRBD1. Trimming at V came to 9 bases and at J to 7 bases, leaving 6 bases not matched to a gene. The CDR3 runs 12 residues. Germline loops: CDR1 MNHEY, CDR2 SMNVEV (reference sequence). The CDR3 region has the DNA TGTGCCAGTTCAGGGGGAACTAATGAGCAGTTCTTC. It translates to CASSGGTNEQFF.

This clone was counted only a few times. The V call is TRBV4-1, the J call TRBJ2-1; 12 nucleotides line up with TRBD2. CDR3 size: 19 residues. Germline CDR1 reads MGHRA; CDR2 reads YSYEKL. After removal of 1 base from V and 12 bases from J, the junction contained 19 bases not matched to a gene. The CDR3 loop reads CASSQARLAGDPDGVLQFF. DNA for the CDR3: TGCGCCAGCAGCCAAGCCAGACTAGCGGGAGACCCTGACGGCGTGCTGCAGTTCTTC.

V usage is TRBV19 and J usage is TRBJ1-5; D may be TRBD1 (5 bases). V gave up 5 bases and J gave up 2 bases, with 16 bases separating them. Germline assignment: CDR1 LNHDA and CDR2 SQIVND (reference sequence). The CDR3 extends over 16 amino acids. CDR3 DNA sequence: TGTGCCAGTAGTCCTTATCCCAGGGTGGGCAATCAGCCCCAGCATTTT. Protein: CASSPYPRVGNQPQHF.

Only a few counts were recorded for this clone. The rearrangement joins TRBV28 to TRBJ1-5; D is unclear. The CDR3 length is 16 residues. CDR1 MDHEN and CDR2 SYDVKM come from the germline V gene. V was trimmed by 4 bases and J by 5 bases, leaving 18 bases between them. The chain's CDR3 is CASSSSGGVAYQPQHF. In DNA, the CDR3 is TGTGCCAGCAGTTCCTCGGGCGGGGTTGCATATCAGCCCCAGCATTTT.

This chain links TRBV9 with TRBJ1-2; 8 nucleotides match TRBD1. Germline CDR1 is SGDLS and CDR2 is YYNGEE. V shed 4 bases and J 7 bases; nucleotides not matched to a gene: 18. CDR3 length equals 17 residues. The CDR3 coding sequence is TGTGCCAGCAGCACAGGACAGGGATTGTGGGACCGGGGTGGCTACACCTTC. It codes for CASSTGQGLWDRGGYTF.

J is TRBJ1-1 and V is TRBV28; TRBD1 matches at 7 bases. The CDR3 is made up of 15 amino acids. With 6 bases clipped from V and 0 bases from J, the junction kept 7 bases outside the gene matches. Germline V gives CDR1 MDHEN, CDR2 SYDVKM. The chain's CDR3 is CASRLAGQLNTEAFF. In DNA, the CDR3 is TGTGCCAGCAGGCTAGCGGGACAGCTGAACACTGAAGCTTTCTTT.

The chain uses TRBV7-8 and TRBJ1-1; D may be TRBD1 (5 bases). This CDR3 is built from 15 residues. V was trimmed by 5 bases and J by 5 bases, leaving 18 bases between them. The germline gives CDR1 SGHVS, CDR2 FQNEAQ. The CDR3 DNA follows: TGTGCCAGCAGCCAAGAGTCGTATGGGGGGACTGAAGCTTTCTTT. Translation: CASSQESYGGTEAFF. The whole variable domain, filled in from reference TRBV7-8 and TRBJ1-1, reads GAGVSQSPRYKVAKRGQDVALRCDPISGHVSLFWYQQALGQGPEFLTYFQNEAQLDKSGLPSDRFFAERPEGSVSTLKIQRTQQEDSAVYLCASSQESYGGTEAFFGQGTRLTVV.